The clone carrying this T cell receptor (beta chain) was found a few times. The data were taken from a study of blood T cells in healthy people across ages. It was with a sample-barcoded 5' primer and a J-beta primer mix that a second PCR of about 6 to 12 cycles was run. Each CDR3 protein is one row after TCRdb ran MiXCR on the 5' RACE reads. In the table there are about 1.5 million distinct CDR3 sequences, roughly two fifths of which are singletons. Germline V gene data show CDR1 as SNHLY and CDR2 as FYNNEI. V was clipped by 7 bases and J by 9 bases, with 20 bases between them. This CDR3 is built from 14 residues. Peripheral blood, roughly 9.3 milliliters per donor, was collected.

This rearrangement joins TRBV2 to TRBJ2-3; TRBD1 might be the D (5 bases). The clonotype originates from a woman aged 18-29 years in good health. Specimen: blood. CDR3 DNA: TGTGCCAGCATTGAGAGCACCCAGGGATACACGCAGTATTTT. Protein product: CASIESTQGYTQYF. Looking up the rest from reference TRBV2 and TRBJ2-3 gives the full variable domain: EPEVTQTPSHQVTQMGQEVILRCVPISNHLYFYWYRQILGQKVEFLVSFYNNEISEKSEIFDDQFSVERPDGSNFTLKIRSTKLEDSAMYFCASIESTQGYTQYFGPGTRLTVL.